This T cell receptor beta chain was recovered during a study of Graves' ophthalmopathy and Graves' hyperthyroidism. The study's findings and limits: Sensitivity of around 70% and specificity of 72.22% were achieved by the model that predicted ophthalmopathy progression.

At least ten counts were recorded for this clonotype. The target antigen is unknown. CDR3 regions of TCR beta were amplified from RNA transcripts. HTBI primers served in a first-round RT-PCR, which a second-round multiplex PCR followed. TCRdb itself ran the multiplex PCR reads through MiXCR, one entry per CDR3 protein. The top ten hold more than 5.5% of the sample, which has roughly 610,000 distinct CDR3 sequences, roughly 20% seen once. PBMCs were isolated from an approximately 9.4 ml sample of fresh peripheral blood. Input material: peripheral blood. The source of this sequence is a young woman with stable Graves' hyperthyroidism. Some clones in this sample may be carry-over from other donors' samples.

The CDR3 region has the DNA TGTGCCTGGAGTGTATCACGAAACGGGGAGCTGTTTTTT. It codes for CAWSVSRNGELFF. This chain joins TRBV30 and TRBJ2-2; D is undetermined. V was shortened by 0 bases and J by 7 bases, with 9 bases between the two germline ends. The CDR3 contains 13 residues. CDR1 and CDR2 from the germline V gene are GTSNPN and SVGIG (reference sequence). Full variable domain (missing parts from reference TRBV30 and TRBJ2-2): SQTIHQWPATLVQPVGSPLSLECTVEGTSNPNLYWYRQAAGRGLQLLFYSVGIGQISSEVPQNLSASRPQDRQFILSSKKLLLSDSGFYLCAWSVSRNGELFFGEGSRLTVL.